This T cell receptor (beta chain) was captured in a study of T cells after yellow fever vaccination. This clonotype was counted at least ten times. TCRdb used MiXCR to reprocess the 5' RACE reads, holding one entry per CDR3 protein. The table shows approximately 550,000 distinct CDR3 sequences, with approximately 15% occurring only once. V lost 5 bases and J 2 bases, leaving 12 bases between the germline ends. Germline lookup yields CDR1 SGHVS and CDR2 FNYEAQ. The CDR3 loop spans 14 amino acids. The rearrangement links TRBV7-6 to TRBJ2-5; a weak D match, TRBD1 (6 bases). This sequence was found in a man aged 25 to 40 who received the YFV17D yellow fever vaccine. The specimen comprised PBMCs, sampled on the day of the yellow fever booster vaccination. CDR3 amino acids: CASSPGAGQETQYF. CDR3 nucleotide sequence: TGTGCCAGCAGCCCAGGGGCTGGGCAAGAGACCCAGTACTTC.